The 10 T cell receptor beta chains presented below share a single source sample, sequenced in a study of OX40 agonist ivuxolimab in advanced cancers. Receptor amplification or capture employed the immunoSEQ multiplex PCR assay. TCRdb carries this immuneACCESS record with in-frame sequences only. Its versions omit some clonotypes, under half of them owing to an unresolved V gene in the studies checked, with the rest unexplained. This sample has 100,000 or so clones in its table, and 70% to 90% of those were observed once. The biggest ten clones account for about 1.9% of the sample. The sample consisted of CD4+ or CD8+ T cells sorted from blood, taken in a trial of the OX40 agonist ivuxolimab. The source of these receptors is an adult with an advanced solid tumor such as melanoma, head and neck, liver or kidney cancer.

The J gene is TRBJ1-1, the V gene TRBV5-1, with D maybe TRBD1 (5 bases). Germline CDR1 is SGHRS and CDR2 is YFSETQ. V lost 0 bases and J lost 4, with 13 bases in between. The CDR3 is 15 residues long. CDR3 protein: CASSLAPRAGTEAFF. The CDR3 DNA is TGCGCCAGCAGCTTGGCCCCCAGGGCGGGCACTGAAGCTTTCTTT.

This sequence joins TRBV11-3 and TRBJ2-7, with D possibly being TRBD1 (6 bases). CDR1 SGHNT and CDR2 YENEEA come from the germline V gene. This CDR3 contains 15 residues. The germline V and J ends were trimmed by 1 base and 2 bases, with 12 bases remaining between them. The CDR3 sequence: CASSLADRTAYEQYF. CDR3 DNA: TGTGCCAGCAGCTTAGCAGACCGGACAGCCTACGAGCAGTACTTC.

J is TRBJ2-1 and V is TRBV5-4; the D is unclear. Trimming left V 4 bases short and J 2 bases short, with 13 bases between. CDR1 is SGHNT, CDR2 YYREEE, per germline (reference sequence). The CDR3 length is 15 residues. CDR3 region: CASSRDQSPYNEQFF. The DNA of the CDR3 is TGTGCCAGCAGCCGAGACCAGTCCCCCTACAATGAGCAGTTCTTC.

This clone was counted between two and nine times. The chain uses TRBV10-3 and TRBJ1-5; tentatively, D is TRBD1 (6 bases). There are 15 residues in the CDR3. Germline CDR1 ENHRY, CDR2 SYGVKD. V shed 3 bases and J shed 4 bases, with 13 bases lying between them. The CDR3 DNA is TGTGCCATCAGTGATCAGGGGCTTCCTAATCAGCCCCAGCATTTT. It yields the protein CAISDQGLPNQPQHF.

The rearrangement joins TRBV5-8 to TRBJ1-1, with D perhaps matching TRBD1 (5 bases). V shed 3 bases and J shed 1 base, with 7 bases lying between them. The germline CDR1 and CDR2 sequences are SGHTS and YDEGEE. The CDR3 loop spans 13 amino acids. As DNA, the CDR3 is TGTGCCAGCAGCTATGACAGGAACACTGAAGCTTTCTTT. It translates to CASSYDRNTEAFF.

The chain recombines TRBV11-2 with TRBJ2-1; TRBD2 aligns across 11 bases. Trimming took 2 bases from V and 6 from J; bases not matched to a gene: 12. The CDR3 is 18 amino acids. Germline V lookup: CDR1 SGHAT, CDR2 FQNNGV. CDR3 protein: CASSLQGASLAGGNEQFF. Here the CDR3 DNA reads TGTGCCAGCAGCTTACAAGGGGCGAGCCTAGCGGGAGGCAATGAGCAGTTCTTC.

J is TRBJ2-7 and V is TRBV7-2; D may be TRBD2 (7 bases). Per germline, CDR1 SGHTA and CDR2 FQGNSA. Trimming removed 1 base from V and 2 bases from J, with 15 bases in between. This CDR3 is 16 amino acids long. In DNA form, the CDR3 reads TGTGCCAGCAGCTTAGGGAGGGGGGGGAGTGCCTACGAGCAGTACTTC. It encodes CASSLGRGGSAYEQYF.

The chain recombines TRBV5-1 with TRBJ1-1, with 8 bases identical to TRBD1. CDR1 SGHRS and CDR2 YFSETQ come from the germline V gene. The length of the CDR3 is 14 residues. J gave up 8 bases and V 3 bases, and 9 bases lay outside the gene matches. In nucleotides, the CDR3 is TGCGCCAGCAGCTGGGCAGGGGGCTACAACGAAGCTTTCTTT. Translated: CASSWAGGYNEAFF.

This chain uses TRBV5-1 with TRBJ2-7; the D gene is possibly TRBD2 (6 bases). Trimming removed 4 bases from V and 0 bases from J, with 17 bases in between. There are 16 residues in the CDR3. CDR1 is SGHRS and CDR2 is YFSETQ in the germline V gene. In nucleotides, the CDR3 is TGCGCCAGCAGCCCCCTCCCTAGCGACAGCTCCTACGAGCAGTACTTC. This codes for CASSPLPSDSSYEQYF.

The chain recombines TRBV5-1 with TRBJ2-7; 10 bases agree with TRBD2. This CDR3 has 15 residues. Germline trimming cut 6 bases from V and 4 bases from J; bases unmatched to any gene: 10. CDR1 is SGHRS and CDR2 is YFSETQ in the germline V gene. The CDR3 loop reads CASTPGLAGVYEQYF. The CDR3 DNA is TGCGCCAGCACCCCGGGGCTAGCGGGGGTATACGAGCAGTACTTC.